One and the same sample provided the 26 T cell receptor beta chains below, sequenced in a study of T cell changes during pregnancy in multiple sclerosis. Sequencing was performed with immunoSEQ multiplex PCR; in TCRdb, only in-frame clones are kept and a portion is missing. The repertoire consists of roughly 74,000 clones, with 75% to 90% occurring once and the leading ten covering approximately 3.5%. The input for sequencing was peripheral blood, taken before pregnancy. These receptors originate from a female donor with multiple sclerosis, enrolled in a pregnancy study.

This CDR3 reads CASSMEKGGRFSGNTIYF. Here the CDR3 DNA reads TGTGCCAGTAGTATGGAGAAGGGAGGCAGATTCTCTGGAAACACCATATATTTT. The chain employs TRBV19 and TRBJ1-3; no definite D call. Germline values: CDR1 LNHDA, CDR2 SQIVND (reference sequence). With 3 bases removed from V and 0 bases from J, the gap between germline ends came to 18 bases. The CDR3 covers 18 residues. Together with reference TRBV19 and TRBJ1-3, the CDR3 gives the full variable domain: DGGITQSPKYLFRKEGQNVTLSCEQNLNHDAMYWYRQDPGQGLRLIYYSQIVNDFQKGDIAEGYSVSREKKESFPLTVTSAQKNPTAFYLCASSMEKGGRFSGNTIYFGEGSWLTVV.

This clone was seen a handful of times. The chain joins TRBV5-1 to TRBJ1-3, with D possibly matching TRBD1 (5 bases). Germline-derived CDR1 and CDR2 are SGHRS and YFSETQ. The CDR3 is made up of 14 amino acids. V lost 2 bases to trimming and J lost 3 bases, with 9 bases between them. The CDR3 loop is CASSFGGNGNTIYF. The CDR3 DNA sequence: TGCGCCAGCAGCTTCGGGGGTAATGGAAACACCATATATTTT.

The table lists this clone with a few counts. The chain joins TRBV27 to TRBJ1-1, with D possibly being TRBD1 (6 bases). CDR3 length: 15 residues. Germline V gene lookup returns CDR1 MNHEY and CDR2 SMNVEV (reference sequence). V lost 1 base, J lost 0 bases, and 9 bases lay in between. Written as DNA, the CDR3 is TGTGCCAGCAGTTTATTTGGACAGATGAACACTGAAGCTTTCTTT. It specifies CASSLFGQMNTEAFF.

The chain combines TRBV5-6 with TRBJ2-7, with 12 bases identical to TRBD2. The V segment lost 3 bases and the J segment 3 bases; nucleotides outside the gene matches: 7. This CDR3 comprises 16 residues. Germline V gene sequence: CDR1 SGHDT, CDR2 YYEEEE. CDR3 bases: TGTGCCAGCAGCTGGGGGACTAGCGGGCGTTACTACGAGCAGTACTTC. Translation: CASSWGTSGRYYEQYF. Full variable domain (remainder filled in from reference TRBV5-6 and TRBJ2-7): DAGVTQSPTHLIKTRGQQVTLRCSPKSGHDTVSWYQQALGQGPQFIFQYYEEEERQRGNFPDRFSGHQFPNYSSELNVNALLLGDSALYLCASSWGTSGRYYEQYFGPGTRLTVT.

This clone appeared a single time. V usage is TRBV7-6 and J usage is TRBJ2-1, with TRBD2 identical over 14 bases. Germline V gene sequence: CDR1 SGHVS, CDR2 FNYEAQ. V dropped 1 base and J dropped 4; count of bases not matched to a gene: 3. This CDR3 is 17 amino acids long. CDR3 sequence reads: CASSLGRLAGGYNEQFF. The CDR3 DNA reads as TGTGCCAGCAGCTTAGGCCGACTAGCGGGGGGGTACAATGAGCAGTTCTTC.

The chain recombines TRBV7-2 with TRBJ1-2; 8 bases match TRBD1. Germline V gene sequence: CDR1 SGHTA, CDR2 FQGNSA. CDR3 length: 15 amino acids. V dropped 4 bases and J dropped 7; count of bases not matched to a gene: 11. The CDR3 here is CASSSQGGQEGGYTF. CDR3 DNA: TGTGCCAGCAGCTCCCAGGGGGGACAGGAGGGTGGCTACACCTTC.

V gene TRBV5-1 combines with J gene TRBJ2-7, with 12 bases lining up with TRBD2. V lost 3 bases to trimming and J lost 2 bases; unmatched junction nucleotides: 3. This CDR3 is 15 amino acids long. Germline V lookup: CDR1 SGHRS, CDR2 YFSETQ. CDR3 loop: CASSWTSGEPYEQYF. CDR3 sequence (DNA): TGCGCCAGCAGCTGGACTAGCGGGGAGCCCTACGAGCAGTACTTC. Full variable domain (rest looked up from reference TRBV5-1 and TRBJ2-7): KAGVTQTPRYLIKTRGQQVTLSCSPISGHRSVSWYQQTPGQGLQFLFEYFSETQRNKGNFPGRFSGRQFSNSRSEMNVSTLELGDSALYLCASSWTSGEPYEQYFGPGTRLTVT.

CDR3 residues: CSVVSLARVLQETQYF. CDR3 bases: TGCAGCGTTGTTAGTCTGGCGAGGGTACTCCAAGAGACCCAGTACTTC. This sequence joins TRBV29-1 and TRBJ2-5, with D tentatively TRBD2 (5 bases). CDR1 and CDR2 (germline): SQVTM, ANQGSEA. Between the trimmed V and J ends, which lost 4 bases and 1 base, there was a span of 19 bases. The CDR3 is made up of 16 amino acids.

The chain recombines TRBV28 with TRBJ2-2; 13 bases map to TRBD2. The CDR3 covers 16 residues. V trimming: 6 bases; J trimming: 6 bases; junction bases outside the gene matches: 7. CDR1 and CDR2 (germline): MDHEN, SYDVKM. CDR3 DNA sequence: TGTGCCAGCAGACCCCACGGACTAGCGGGAGCCGGGGAGCTGTTTTTT. This encodes CASRPHGLAGAGELFF.

This clone has only one observation. The rearrangement uses TRBV6-4 and TRBJ1-1; no clear D gene. The CDR3 is 14 residues long. Trimming shortened V by 2 bases and J by 2 bases, and 9 bases separated the two germline ends. CDR1 MRHNA and CDR2 SNTAGT come from the germline V gene. This CDR3 is CASSDHAGNTEAFF. CDR3 nucleotides: TGTGCCAGCAGTGACCATGCAGGAAACACTGAAGCTTTCTTT.

This clone appeared a few times. The V gene is TRBV7-3, the J gene TRBJ1-6; D gene ambiguous. The V gene lost 1 base and the J gene lost 5 bases, with 3 bases spanning the gap. This CDR3 contains 13 residues. Germline V CDR1 and CDR2: SGHTA, FQGTGA. The CDR3 reads CASSLNNNSPLHF. The CDR3 nucleotides read TGTGCCAGCAGCTTAAACAATAATTCACCCCTCCACTTT. Drawing the rest from reference TRBV7-3 and TRBJ1-6, the complete variable domain is GAGVSQTPSNKVTEKGKYVELRCDPISGHTALYWYRQSLGQGPEFLIYFQGTGAADDSGLPNDRFFAVRPEGSVSTLKIQRTERGDSAVYLCASSLNNNSPLHFGNGTRLTVT.

This clone came up once. CDR3 sequence reads: CASSAGSPAFF. The CDR3 DNA follows: TGTGCCAGCAGTGCAGGGTCACCAGCTTTCTTT. J is TRBJ1-1 and V is TRBV25-1, with D possibly being TRBD1 (5 bases). Germline V gene lookup returns CDR1 MGHDK and CDR2 SYGVNS. This CDR3 is built from 11 residues. Trimming removed 4 bases from V and 10 bases from J, with 10 bases in between. The complete variable domain, with remaining parts taken from reference TRBV25-1 and TRBJ1-1, reads EADIYQTPRYLVIGTGKKITLECSQTMGHDKMYWYQQDPGMELHLIHYSYGVNSTEKGDLSSESTVSRIRTEHFPLTLESARPSHTSQYLCASSAGSPAFFGQGTRLTVV.

The CDR3 protein is CASSVVSGNEQFF. Here the CDR3 DNA reads TGTGCCAGCAGCGTAGTGTCGGGGAATGAGCAGTTCTTC. This sequence joins TRBV9 and TRBJ2-1, with TRBD2 as a possible D gene (5 bases). Germline loops: CDR1 SGDLS, CDR2 YYNGEE. The CDR3 is 13 amino acids. V lost 0 bases and J 7 bases, leaving 8 bases between the germline ends.

The V gene is TRBV4-1, the J gene TRBJ1-2; TRBD1 aligns across 8 bases. Per germline, CDR1 MGHRA and CDR2 YSYEKL. This CDR3 region has 19 residues. The trim removed 0 bases at V and 2 bases at J, leaving 14 bases unmatched. CDR3 coding DNA: TGCGCCAGCAGCCAAGAAAGGTTTCGAGACAGGGGCATCAACTATGGCTACACCTTC. Encoded protein: CASSQERFRDRGINYGYTF.

As DNA, the CDR3 is TGCAGCGTTCGGGGGACGGGAGAGACCCAGTACTTC. It specifies CSVRGTGETQYF. This sequence joins TRBV29-1 and TRBJ2-5; D may be TRBD2 (6 bases). With 5 bases removed from V and 4 bases from J, the gap between germline ends came to 11 bases. Germline loops: CDR1 SQVTM, CDR2 ANQGSEA. The CDR3 extends over 12 amino acids.

The chain combines TRBV5-1 with TRBJ2-7, with TRBD1 matching over 7 bases. The junction had 5 bases not matched to a gene; V was cut back by 1 base and J by 1 base. The CDR3 sequence is 15 residues long. Germline lookup yields CDR1 SGHRS and CDR2 YFSETQ. The CDR3 bases are TGCGCCAGCAGCTTGACAGGGGAGAGGTCCTACGAGCAGTACTTC. Its protein is CASSLTGERSYEQYF.

This chain joins TRBV6-5 and TRBJ1-6; D might be TRBD1 (5 bases). The CDR3 extends over 13 amino acids. Germline-derived CDR1 and CDR2 are MNHEY and SVGAGI. Trimming left V 6 bases short and J 8 bases short, with 11 bases between. The CDR3 here is CASSLDRDSPLHF. CDR3 in DNA: TGTGCCAGCAGCCTCGACAGAGATTCACCCCTCCACTTT.

The chain couples TRBV19 to TRBJ2-1, with a weak D call TRBD2 (6 bases). The CDR3 runs to 15 residues. Germline V gene data show CDR1 as LNHDA and CDR2 as SQIVND (reference sequence). Trimming pared 3 bases from V and 0 bases from J, leaving 9 bases between. The CDR3: CASSIAGSSYNEQFF. The CDR3 DNA follows: TGTGCCAGTAGTATCGCGGGAAGCTCCTACAATGAGCAGTTCTTC.

The chain combines TRBV11-2 with TRBJ2-1, with 12 positions matching TRBD2. Losses at the gene ends were 6 bases for V and 7 bases for J; bases not matched to a gene: 7. The CDR3 is 15 residues long. Per the germline V gene, CDR1 is SGHAT and CDR2 is FQNNGV. The CDR3 DNA reads as TGTGCCAGCAGATCGGGACTAGCGGGTTTAAATGAGCAGTTCTTC. Translation: CASRSGLAGLNEQFF.

The chain is built from TRBV6-4 and TRBJ2-3; 11 positions match TRBD2. Germline V gives CDR1 MRHNA, CDR2 SNTAGT. The CDR3 is 14 residues long. J lost 6 bases, V lost 4 bases, and 3 bases had no gene match. DNA for the CDR3: TGTGCCAGCAGTGTACTAGCGGGGGTTGATACGCAGTATTTT. Translation gives CASSVLAGVDTQYF.

The V gene is TRBV5-4, the J gene TRBJ2-7; D is possibly TRBD2 (6 bases). The V end lost 4 bases, the J end lost 1 base, and 15 bases lay between the germline ends. This CDR3 is 15 amino acids long. Germline V gives CDR1 SGHNT, CDR2 YYREEE (reference sequence). The DNA of the CDR3 is TGTGCCAGCAGCCGGGACTCGTCTAAATCCTACGAGCAGTACTTC. As protein: CASSRDSSKSYEQYF. Using reference TRBV5-4 and TRBJ2-7 for the parts outside the CDR3, the full variable domain is ETGVTQSPTHLIKTRGQQVTLRCSSQSGHNTVSWYQQALGQGPQFIFQYYREEENGRGNFPPRFSGLQFPNYSSELNVNALELDDSALYLCASSRDSSKSYEQYFGPGTRLTVT.

The genes are TRBV27 and TRBJ1-1; D might be TRBD1 (5 bases). Trimming took off 5 bases at V and 1 base at J, with 26 bases between the two ends. Germline loops: CDR1 MNHEY, CDR2 SMNVEV (reference sequence). This CDR3 is 19 amino acids long. CDR3 sequence (DNA): TGTGCCAGCAGTCCGAGGACGGAGGGAAGGGGTATACCGAACACTGAAGCTTTCTTT. It encodes CASSPRTEGRGIPNTEAFF.

CDR3 sequence (DNA): TGCGCCAGCAGCCCCTTGTACGGGGAACAGCCCCAGCATTTT. This encodes CASSPLYGEQPQHF. V is TRBV5-1 and J is TRBJ1-5; D gene uncertain. Germline CDR1 and CDR2: SGHRS and YFSETQ. This CDR3 has 14 amino acids. The germline V and J ends were trimmed by 4 bases and 7 bases, with 15 bases remaining between them.

The CDR3 DNA reads TGTGCCAGCAGCTTGGTTAGCGGGAGCACAGATACGCAGTATTTT. Translating gives CASSLVSGSTDTQYF. The V call is TRBV5-5, the J call TRBJ2-3, with TRBD2 matching 7 bases. CDR3 size: 15 residues. Germline assignment: CDR1 SGHKS and CDR2 YYEKEE (reference sequence). Unmatched junction bases numbered 1, after V lost 0 bases and J lost 0 bases. The full variable domain, completed using reference TRBV5-5 and TRBJ2-3, is DAGVTQSPTHLIKTRGQQVTLRCSPISGHKSVSWYQQVLGQGPQFIFQYYEKEERGRGNFPDRFSARQFPNYSSELNVNALLLGDSALYLCASSLVSGSTDTQYFGPGTRLTVL.

The chain combines TRBV7-2 with TRBJ1-2; D possibly corresponds to TRBD1 (6 bases). The CDR3 consists of 14 residues. Germline CDR1 is SGHTA and CDR2 is FQGNSA. V was shortened by 5 bases and J by 6 bases, with 16 bases between the two germline ends. The chain's CDR3 is CASSRGQPRHGYTF. The CDR3 region has the DNA TGTGCCAGCAGCCGAGGACAGCCCCGACATGGCTACACCTTC.

J is TRBJ2-1 and V is TRBV9, with 7 bases identical to TRBD1. V was pared by 0 bases and J by 4 bases, with 7 bases of the junction left unmatched. This CDR3 has 16 amino acids. Germline V gives CDR1 SGDLS, CDR2 YYNGEE. The CDR3 nucleotides are TGTGCCAGCAGCGTAGGAGGGGGCGTATCGTACAATGAGCAGTTCTTC. The encoded protein is CASSVGGGVSYNEQFF.